This TCR beta chain is from a study of blood T cell repertoires in COVID-19. Study-wide background: Acute and convalescent COVID-19 specimens originated in the United States, Italy and Spain.

Clones were read by immunoSEQ multiplex PCR, and TCRdb kept only the in-frame ones, dropping some. This table holds 150,000 to 200,000 clones, around 86% found once. The CDR3 has 13 residues. Germline loops: CDR1 LGHDT, CDR2 YNNKEL (reference sequence). Between the trimmed V and J ends, which lost 3 bases and 10 bases, there was a span of 13 bases. Specimen: peripheral blood. This chain connects TRBV3-1 (or the pseudogene TRBV3-2) to TRBJ2-1; possibly TRBD1 for D (5 bases). The source of this sequence is a man in his sixties or seventies who had recovered from COVID-19. The CDR3 sequence: CASSQVRGGEQFF. The CDR3 nucleotides are TGTGCCAGCAGCCAGGTTAGGGGTGGGGAGCAGTTCTTC.